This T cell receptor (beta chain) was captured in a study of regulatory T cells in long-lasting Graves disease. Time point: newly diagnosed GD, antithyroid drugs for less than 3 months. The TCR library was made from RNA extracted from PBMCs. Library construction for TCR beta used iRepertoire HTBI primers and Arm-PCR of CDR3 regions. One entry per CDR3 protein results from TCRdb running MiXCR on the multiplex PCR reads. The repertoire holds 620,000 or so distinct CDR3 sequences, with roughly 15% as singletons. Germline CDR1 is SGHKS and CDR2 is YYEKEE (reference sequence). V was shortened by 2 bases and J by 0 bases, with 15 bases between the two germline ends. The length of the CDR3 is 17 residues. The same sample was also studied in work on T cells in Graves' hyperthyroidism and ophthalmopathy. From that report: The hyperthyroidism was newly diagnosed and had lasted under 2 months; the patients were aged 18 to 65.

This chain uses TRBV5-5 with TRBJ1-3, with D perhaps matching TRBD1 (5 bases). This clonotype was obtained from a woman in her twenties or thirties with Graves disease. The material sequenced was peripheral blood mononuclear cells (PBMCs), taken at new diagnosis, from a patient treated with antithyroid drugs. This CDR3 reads CASSFDDRSRSGNTIYF. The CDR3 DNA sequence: TGTGCCAGCAGCTTCGACGACAGATCCCGCTCTGGAAACACCATATATTTT.